Each of the 30 T cell receptor beta chains below was sequenced from the same sample in a study of blood T cell repertoires in COVID-19. Using immunoSEQ multiplex PCR, the repertoire was profiled, and TCRdb retains in-frame clones only, with some absent. The data contain tens of thousands of clones, about 88% of them seen just once; the ten biggest clones take up more than 10%. The sequencing input was peripheral blood. These receptors all come from a man between 65 and 80 years old with active or convalescent COVID-19.

V is TRBV4-3 and J is TRBJ1-5; TRBD1 might be the D (6 bases). The CDR3 extends over 17 amino acids. Germline V lookup: CDR1 LGHNA, CDR2 YSLEER. The ends were cut back, 0 bases at V and 2 bases at J, with 14 bases in the middle. As DNA, the CDR3 is TGCGCCAGCAGCCAAGATAGGGCGGGGGGCGGCAATCAGCCCCAGCATTTT. Translated, it gives CASSQDRAGGGNQPQHF.

V and J are TRBV4-3 and TRBJ2-1, with 10 bases that match TRBD1. The CDR3 spans 15 residues. V lost 5 bases and J lost 8; bases outside the gene matches: 9. The germline V gene encodes CDR1 LGHNA and CDR2 YSLEER. In DNA, the CDR3 is TGCGCCAGCAGCTTCGGGACAGGGGTACAATATGAGCAGTTCTTC. This sequence encodes CASSFGTGVQYEQFF.

The rearrangement uses TRBV28 and TRBJ1-4; 8 bases are shared with TRBD1. V lost 9 bases, J lost 3 bases, and 6 bases stayed unmatched. This CDR3 region has 14 residues. CDR1 is MDHEN and CDR2 is SYDVKM in the germline V gene. CDR3 bases: TGTGCCAGTCTGACAGGGGCTGCTAATGAAAAACTGTTTTTT. Encoded protein: CASLTGAANEKLFF.

The chain uses TRBV3-1 (or the pseudogene TRBV3-2) and TRBJ1-5, with D tentatively TRBD1 (5 bases). The germline V gene encodes CDR1 LGHDT and CDR2 YNNKEL (reference sequence). V was clipped by 3 bases and J by 0 bases, with 15 bases between them. The CDR3 has 17 residues. CDR3 coding DNA: TGTGCCAGCAGCCACGGAGGGTGGGGGTATAGCAATCAGCCCCAGCATTTT. Its translation is CASSHGGWGYSNQPQHF.

The CDR3 nucleotides are TGTGCCATCAGTGAGTCTAGCGGACAGGGGTACGTTGGCTACACCTTC. Translation: CAISESSGQGYVGYTF. The chain joins TRBV10-3 to TRBJ1-2, with TRBD1 identical over 9 bases. V lost 0 bases and J lost 7; bases outside the gene matches: 9. The CDR3 loop spans 16 amino acids. The V gene's germline CDR1 is ENHRY and CDR2 SYGVKD.

V is TRBV19 and J is TRBJ1-2, with 7 bases identical to TRBD1. With V trimmed by 5 bases and J by 9 bases, 9 bases remained unmatched. This CDR3 is 13 amino acids long. Germline-derived CDR1 and CDR2 are LNHDA and SQIVND (reference sequence). DNA of the CDR3: TGTGCCAGTAGTTCACAGGGGCCTCGGAGCTACACCTTC. Translation: CASSSQGPRSYTF.

This chain links TRBV11-2 with TRBJ2-7; 8 nucleotides match TRBD1. Germline values: CDR1 SGHAT, CDR2 FQNNGV. V was clipped by 6 bases and J by 0 bases; unmatched bases: 4. CDR3 length equals 14 residues. CDR3 bases: TGTGCCAGCAGAACCAGGGGGCTCTCCTACGAGCAGTACTTC. Its translation: CASRTRGLSYEQYF.

This sequence joins TRBV7-2 and TRBJ2-3; 16 bases map to TRBD2. V gave up 11 bases and J gave up 8 bases; unmatched junction bases: 16. The CDR3 runs 17 residues. Germline V gives CDR1 SGHTA, CDR2 FQGNSA. The CDR3 here is CASSTSGTSGGAFTQYF. The CDR3 bases are TGTGCCTCATCAACTTCCGGGACTAGCGGGGGGGCCTTTACGCAGTATTTT.

The J gene is TRBJ2-3, the V gene TRBV30; 7 bases fit TRBD2. CDR1 and CDR2 (germline): GTSNPN, SVGIG (reference sequence). J gave up 4 bases and V 5 bases, and 9 bases lay outside the gene matches. The CDR3 has 14 residues. This CDR3 reads CAWAPGAGADTQYF. The DNA for the CDR3 is TGTGCCTGGGCCCCCGGGGCGGGAGCAGATACGCAGTATTTT.

The chain has TRBV6-5 and TRBJ2-1, with D perhaps matching TRBD2 (5 bases). Germline CDR1 reads MNHEY; CDR2 reads SVGAGI. CDR3 length: 13 amino acids. Trimming took off 2 bases at V and 7 bases at J, with 9 bases between the two ends. The CDR3 DNA sequence: TGTGCCAGCAGTTACGGGAGCCAGAATGAGCAGTTCTTC. Protein sequence: CASSYGSQNEQFF.

The rearrangement joins TRBV5-8 to TRBJ2-3; D perhaps matches TRBD1 (6 bases). In germline, CDR1 is SGHTS, CDR2 YDEGEE. The CDR3 loop spans 12 amino acids. V lost 6 bases to trimming and J lost 4 bases, with 9 bases between them. The CDR3 reads CASNRDPDTQYF. CDR3 in DNA: TGTGCCAGCAACAGGGACCCAGATACGCAGTATTTT.

This chain joins TRBV6-5 and TRBJ2-5; tentative D call: TRBD2 (5 bases). V was pared by 6 bases and J by 2 bases, with 10 bases between. The CDR3 is made up of 13 amino acids. The germline V gene encodes CDR1 MNHEY and CDR2 SVGAGI. The CDR3 DNA follows: TGTGCCAGCAGGAGGACTGTTCAAGAGACCCAGTACTTC. This encodes CASRRTVQETQYF.

This clone was seen just once. The rearrangement links TRBV6-5 to TRBJ1-2; D is uncertain. Per the germline V gene, CDR1 is MNHEY and CDR2 is SVGAGI. V was trimmed by 0 bases and J by 0 bases, leaving 8 bases between them. CDR3 length: 15 amino acids. The CDR3 DNA follows: TGTGCCAGCAGTTACTCGGGCCGGTCTAACTATGGCTACACCTTC. Translating it yields CASSYSGRSNYGYTF.

The rearrangement uses TRBV4-3 and TRBJ1-6, with D unclear. Germline assignment: CDR1 LGHNA and CDR2 YSLEER. The CDR3 has 15 amino acids. The V gene lost 1 base and the J gene lost 6 bases, with 10 bases spanning the gap. The chain's CDR3 is CASSQAEGGNSPLHF. CDR3 in DNA: TGCGCCAGCAGCCAAGCGGAGGGAGGTAATTCACCCCTCCACTTT.

This chain links TRBV30 with TRBJ1-1; 9 bases agree with TRBD1. The germline gives CDR1 GTSNPN, CDR2 SVGIG (reference sequence). The CDR3 consists of 14 residues. Germline trimming cut 6 bases from V and 5 bases from J; bases unmatched to any gene: 10. The CDR3 is CACKQGAGGTEAFF. The CDR3 DNA is TGTGCCTGCAAACAGGGGGCAGGAGGGACTGAAGCTTTCTTT.

The chain has TRBV6-2 or TRBV6-3 and TRBJ1-2; weak D call: TRBD1 (6 bases). Germline assignment: CDR1 MNHEY and CDR2 SVGEGT. This CDR3 contains 11 residues. Trimming stripped 8 bases from V and 5 bases from J, with 9 bases between. This CDR3 reads CASGQGYGYTF. The DNA for the CDR3 is TGTGCCAGCGGCCAGGGGTATGGCTACACCTTC.

V usage is TRBV5-4 and J usage is TRBJ1-3, with D hard to call. Between the trimmed V and J ends, which lost 4 bases and 0 bases, there was a span of 8 bases. In germline, CDR1 is SGHNT, CDR2 YYREEE (reference sequence). This CDR3 is 14 amino acids long. The CDR3 sequence: CASSPSVSGNTIYF. Written as DNA, the CDR3 is TGTGCCAGCAGCCCCTCCGTCTCTGGAAACACCATATATTTT.

V is TRBV5-4 and J is TRBJ1-2; 7 nucleotides agree with TRBD1. The CDR3 contains 16 residues. V shed 3 bases, J shed 0 bases, and the junction held 8 bases outside the gene matches. In germline, CDR1 is SGHNT, CDR2 YYREEE (reference sequence). The CDR3 region is CASSSPVGQTNYGYTF. The CDR3, as DNA: TGTGCCAGCAGCTCTCCGGTGGGACAGACTAACTATGGCTACACCTTC.

J is TRBJ2-3 and V is TRBV19, with TRBD1 matching 7 bases. CDR3 length: 14 residues. Unmatched junction bases numbered 4, after V lost 5 bases and J lost 2 bases. CDR1 and CDR2 (germline): LNHDA, SQIVND (reference sequence). CDR3: CASSRGTVTDTQYF. For the CDR3, the DNA is TGTGCCAGTAGTCGTGGGACAGTCACAGATACGCAGTATTTT.

This chain joins TRBV9 and TRBJ1-1, with D unresolved. This CDR3 is built from 14 residues. Germline V lookup: CDR1 SGDLS, CDR2 YYNGEE. Trimming took 0 bases from V and 0 from J, leaving 6 bases between them. The CDR3 bases are TGTGCCAGCAGCGTAGCTCTAATGAACACTGAAGCTTTCTTT. Translation: CASSVALMNTEAFF.

This clone was observed once. V gene TRBV10-3 combines with J gene TRBJ1-1; 7 bases fit TRBD1. The J segment lost 1 base and the V segment lost 7 bases, leaving 6 bases of the junction unmatched. The CDR3 loop spans 14 amino acids. CDR1 and CDR2 from the germline V gene are ENHRY and SYGVKD. CDR3 in DNA: TGTGCCATCACCGACGGGGACAGGAACACTGAAGCTTTCTTT. It encodes CAITDGDRNTEAFF.

The V call is TRBV7-9, the J call TRBJ2-5; D is unresolved. Germline V gene data show CDR1 as SEHNR and CDR2 as FQNEAQ (reference sequence). This CDR3 is built from 14 residues. V lost 0 bases and J lost 5, with 10 bases in between. CDR3 sequence (DNA): TGTGCCAGCAGCTTAGCGCACCGGAGCGAGACCCAGTACTTC. The encoded protein is CASSLAHRSETQYF.

The rearrangement joins TRBV18 to TRBJ1-5; no firm D call. The CDR3 is made up of 17 amino acids. Per the germline V gene, CDR1 is KGHSH and CDR2 is LQKENI. Trimming stripped 2 bases from V and 2 bases from J, with 16 bases between. The CDR3 protein is CASSPRVIEGGNQPQHF. CDR3 DNA: TGTGCCAGCTCACCAAGGGTGATCGAGGGCGGCAATCAGCCCCAGCATTTT.

The rearrangement uses TRBV4-1 and TRBJ2-7; TRBD1 might be the D (5 bases). The germline CDR1 and CDR2 sequences are MGHRA and YSYEKL. The CDR3 covers 14 residues. Trimming took 4 bases from V and 0 from J, leaving 10 bases between them. The CDR3 DNA follows: TGCGCCAGCAGCCGGACACCTGACTCCTACGAGCAGTACTTC. Its protein is CASSRTPDSYEQYF.

This sequence joins TRBV28 and TRBJ1-3; TRBD1 is a possible D gene (6 bases). The germline CDR1 and CDR2 sequences are MDHEN and SYDVKM. The V gene lost 5 bases and the J gene lost 3 bases, with 11 bases spanning the gap. This CDR3 contains 14 residues. The CDR3 DNA follows: TGTGCCAGCAGTCGAAGGACAGATGGAAACACCATATATTTT. As protein: CASSRRTDGNTIYF.

This rearrangement joins TRBV19 to TRBJ2-3, with 10 bases lining up with TRBD2. CDR1 and CDR2 (germline): LNHDA, SQIVND (reference sequence). This CDR3 spans 16 amino acids. With V trimmed by 4 bases and J by 3 bases, 7 bases remained unmatched. The CDR3 protein is CASSTPSGGATDTQYF. The CDR3 nucleotides are TGTGCCAGTAGTACCCCCAGCGGGGGGGCTACAGATACGCAGTATTTT.

In its sample, this clone was seen once. The rearrangement joins TRBV28 to TRBJ1-3; D possibly corresponds to TRBD1 (5 bases). CDR1 is MDHEN and CDR2 is SYDVKM in the germline V gene. The CDR3 totals 12 residues. Trimming removed 8 bases from V and 4 bases from J, with 9 bases in between. DNA of the CDR3: TGTGCCAGCTCGGGGGTGGGAAACACCATATATTTT. Translated, it gives CASSGVGNTIYF.

The chain employs TRBV2 and TRBJ1-2; 8 bases fit TRBD1. The germline V gene has CDR1 SNHLY and CDR2 FYNNEI. The CDR3 extends over 14 amino acids. The V gene end was trimmed by 5 bases and the J gene end by 4 bases; junction bases not matched to a gene: 6. The CDR3 here is CASSYQQGGYGYTF. CDR3 nucleotide sequence: TGTGCCAGCAGTTACCAACAGGGGGGCTATGGCTACACCTTC.

This clone was detected a few times. J is TRBJ2-7 and V is TRBV5-6; 8 bases agree with TRBD2. This CDR3 has 13 amino acids. The J segment lost 4 bases and the V segment lost 4 bases, leaving 4 bases of the junction unmatched. Germline V gene lookup returns CDR1 SGHDT and CDR2 YYEEEE. CDR3 coding DNA: TGTGCCAGCAGCCCGGGGGGGTCTTACGAGCAGTACTTC. This encodes CASSPGGSYEQYF.

The chain has TRBV4-3 and TRBJ1-5; D gene unclear. CDR3 size: 13 residues. V was shortened by 4 bases and J by 3 bases, with 7 bases between the two germline ends. CDR1 is LGHNA, CDR2 YSLEER, per germline. The CDR3 nucleotides are TGCGCCAGCAGCCTGGGCGACAATCAGCCCCAGCATTTT. Translated: CASSLGDNQPQHF.